The entry below gives a single T cell receptor beta chain sequence along with its context. The antigen is unknown. The sample comes from a study of a mutant IDH1 vaccine in newly diagnosed glioma. Study information: Treatment recipients were about 60% male and about 40% female, and their mean age was roughly 40 years. Therapy received beforehand was radiotherapy, temozolomide, or both, with most patients given both.

Sequencing used immunoSEQ multiplex PCR; TCRdb keeps in-frame clones, though not all of them. The table records approximately 100,000 clones, about 90% of them present only once. The time point was: baseline, week 1 (first vaccination visit). This sample's treatment: pre-vaccination baseline after standard-of-care therapy. V lost 0 bases and J lost 4, with 11 bases in between. From germline, CDR1 is SGHRS and CDR2 YFSETQ. This CDR3 has 15 residues. Findings of the study overall: Top peripheral T cell clonotype shifts appeared unrelated to pseudoprogression.

The receptor's source is a woman in her fifties or sixties with glioma. V gene TRBV5-1 combines with J gene TRBJ2-1; D not certain. The sample in question was PBMCs, obtained from a glioma patient treated with radiotherapy, temozolomide or both. DNA for the CDR3: TGCGCCAGCAGCTTGGATAGCCCGGGTTACAATGAGCAGTTCTTC. Encoded protein: CASSLDSPGYNEQFF.